A selection of T cell receptor beta chains follows, all from one sample in a study of blood T cell repertoires in COVID-19. Assay: immunoSEQ multiplex PCR; the TCRdb copy retains only in-frame clones and omits some. This table has tens of thousands of clones, 88% appearing once. Sequencing used peripheral blood. All receptors derive from a man in his forties or fifties with active COVID-19. Both conserved end residues are part of each CDR3. A D gene is named only where the DNA matches it firmly. Size is stated for part of the rows, as once, few or many counts, or as a class when the clone is expanded.

NA	TRBV2	TRBJ2-2	15	NA	TGTGCCCTGGATAGCGGAGTGGGGAACACCGGGGAGCTGTTTTTT	CALDSGVGNTGELFF
NA	TRBV27	TRBJ2-1	15	TRBD2	TGTGCCAGCAGGAGGGACTACCAGTCCTACAATGAGCAGTTCTTC	CASRRDYQSYNEQFF
NA	TRBV5-8	TRBJ2-1	15	TRBD1	TGTGCCAGCAGCTTGCAGGGGGCAGTGGTAAATGAGCAGTTCTTC	CASSLQGAVVNEQFF
NA	TRBV5-4	TRBJ2-3	16	NA	TGTGCCAGCAGCGTCCCAATGGGGGGGCTCACAGATACGCAGTATTTT	CASSVPMGGLTDTQYF
NA	TRBV20-1	TRBJ2-3	17	TRBD1	TGCAGTGCTAGTACCCGATCGGGACAGGGACCCACAGATACGCAGTATTTT	CSASTRSGQGPTDTQYF
NA	TRBV12-3/TRBV12-4	TRBJ1-5	13	NA	TGTGCCAGCAGCCCCGGGAGGTATCAGCCCCAGCATTTT	CASSPGRYQPQHF
NA	TRBV5-4	TRBJ2-1	14	TRBD1	TGTGCCAGCAGCAAGGACAGGGGCGTCACTGAGCAGTTCTTC	CASSKDRGVTEQFF
NA	TRBV4-1	TRBJ1-4	16	NA	TGCGCCAGCAGCCTGTTCCGCGGGAGGACTAATGAAAAACTGTTTTTT	CASSLFRGRTNEKLFF
NA	TRBV4-2	TRBJ2-7	14	NA	TGTGCCAGCAGCCAGGGCCCCCAAGTCTACGAGCAGTACTTC	CASSQGPQVYEQYF
NA	TRBV28	TRBJ2-7	12	TRBD1	TGTGCCAGCCAAACCACAGGGGACGAGCAGTACTTC	CASQTTGDEQYF
once	TRBV6-2/TRBV6-3	TRBJ2-2	16	TRBD1	TGTGCCAGCAGTACAGTATCCGGGACAGTTCTCGGGGAGCTGTTTTTT	CASSTVSGTVLGELFF
NA	TRBV30	TRBJ2-3	18	TRBD2	TGTGCCTGGAGGGCCCTAGCGGGAGCCACGCCTTACACAGATACGCAGTATTTT	CAWRALAGATPYTDTQYF
few	TRBV28	TRBJ1-6	15	TRBD1	TGTGCCAGCAGGGGACAGGGGACCTATAATTCACCCCTCCACTTT	CASRGQGTYNSPLHF
NA	TRBV6-2/TRBV6-3	TRBJ2-1	14	NA	TGTGCCAGCAGTTCCACCTATAAGACGGGTGAGCAGTTCTTC	CASSSTYKTGEQFF
NA	TRBV6-2/TRBV6-3	TRBJ2-7	15	TRBD2	TGTGCCAGCAGTCCAGGGACTAGCGGATTCTACGAGCAGTACTTC	CASSPGTSGFYEQYF
NA	TRBV5-8	TRBJ2-7	15	TRBD2	TGTGCCATCACCCGGGAACGGCTAGCGGGAGGGGAGCAGTACTTC	CAITRERLAGGEQYF
NA	TRBV11-3	TRBJ2-5	14	TRBD2	TGTGCCAGCAGCTCTAGCGGGGGGGAAGAGACCCAGTACTTC	CASSSSGGEETQYF
NA	TRBV5-5	TRBJ1-6	14	NA	TGTGCCAGCAGCTTGGTTACAGGAAGTTCACCCCTCCACTTT	CASSLVTGSSPLHF
NA	TRBV2	TRBJ2-1	15	NA	TGTGCCAGCAGTGGGGGGCTGATCTCCTACAATGAGCAGTTCTTC	CASSGGLISYNEQFF
NA	TRBV6-5	TRBJ2-7	15	TRBD2	TGTGCCAGCATCGGGACTAGCGGGAGTCAGGACGAGCAGTACTTC	CASIGTSGSQDEQYF
NA	TRBV28	TRBJ2-1	15	TRBD2	TGTGCCAGCAGTTTTATCAGCGGGAGTAACAATGAGCAGTTCTTC	CASSFISGSNNEQFF
NA	TRBV11-2	TRBJ2-7	14	TRBD1	TGTGCCAGCAGCTCAGGACAGGGTTTCTACGAGCAGTACTTC	CASSSGQGFYEQYF
NA	TRBV7-3	TRBJ2-7	16	TRBD2	TGTGCCAGCAGCTTAAAAGGAGGCAGCGGGGGCGACGAGCAGTACTTC	CASSLKGGSGGDEQYF
once	TRBV5-1	TRBJ2-2	15	NA	TGCGCCAGCAGCCCAGACAGGTCTGTTGCCGGGGAGCTGTTTTTT	CASSPDRSVAGELFF
NA	TRBV5-1	TRBJ2-3	14	NA	TGCGCCAGCAGCCGCCTGACACCCACAGATACGCAGTATTTT	CASSRLTPTDTQYF
NA	TRBV5-6	TRBJ2-2	14	TRBD1	TGTGCCAGCAGCGGGACAGGGGGCACCGGGGAGCTGTTTTTT	CASSGTGGTGELFF
few	TRBV19	TRBJ2-1	17	TRBD1	TGTGCCAGTAGTTTCTACTCCCCAGGGGGTACGGGAAGTGAGCAGTTCTTC	CASSFYSPGGTGSEQFF
NA	TRBV6-5	TRBJ2-7	14	NA	TGTGCCAGCAGCCGGGACTCCCTCTCCTACGAGCAGTACTTC	CASSRDSLSYEQYF
few	TRBV5-1	TRBJ2-5	16	TRBD1	TGCGCCAGCAGCTTGGAGGTTCCAGGGGGCCAAGAGACCCAGTACTTC	CASSLEVPGGQETQYF
NA	TRBV6-4	TRBJ2-3	13	NA	TGTGCCAGTGCTAGTGCTTGGCCGGATACGCAGTATTTT	CASASAWPDTQYF
once	TRBV9	TRBJ2-3	17	TRBD2	TGTGCCAGCAGCGTAGAACCTAGCGGGAGGAACACAGATACGCAGTATTTT	CASSVEPSGRNTDTQYF
NA	TRBV30	TRBJ2-5	15	TRBD1	TGTGCCTGGGGTTTAGGACAGGGATATCAAGAGACCCAGTACTTC	CAWGLGQGYQETQYF
NA	TRBV6-5	TRBJ1-2	16	TRBD1	TGTGCCAGCAGTTACAACAGGGCAGGGGGTGGGAAGGGCTACACCTTC	CASSYNRAGGGKGYTF
NA	TRBV4-3	TRBJ2-5	16	TRBD1	TGCGCCAGCAGCCGGAAACGGGACAGGCTTTTAGAGACCCAGTACTTC	CASSRKRDRLLETQYF
NA	TRBV11-1	TRBJ1-2	15	TRBD1	TGTGCCAGCAGCCGTACCACCCGGGACAGCTATGGCTACACCTTC	CASSRTTRDSYGYTF
once	TRBV7-2	TRBJ2-7	14	NA	TGTGCCAGCAGCTTAATGAGAGGGATCGACGAGCAGTACTTC	CASSLMRGIDEQYF
NA	TRBV2	TRBJ1-2	16	TRBD1	TGTGCCAGCAGTGAAGCGCTGAGGGGGCCTAACTATGGCTACACCTTC	CASSEALRGPNYGYTF
NA	TRBV4-2	TRBJ2-7	15	NA	TGTGCCAGCAGCCAAGTTCGGCAGGGGCGCTACGAGCAGTACTTC	CASSQVRQGRYEQYF
NA	TRBV7-8	TRBJ1-1	15	TRBD1	TGTGCCAGCAGCTTTTTTGGGGGACAGGCTAATGAAGCTTTCTTT	CASSFFGGQANEAFF
NA	TRBV7-9	TRBJ2-7	17	NA	TGTGCCAGCAGCACTACCCGACAGACACCAACCTCCTACGAGCAGTACTTC	CASSTTRQTPTSYEQYF
NA	TRBV5-6	TRBJ2-1	15	NA	TGTGCCAGCAGCTTCGGGATCAGCTCCTACAATGAGCAGTTCTTC	CASSFGISSYNEQFF
NA	TRBV28	TRBJ1-1	15	TRBD1	TGTGCCAGCAGTTTATTGGGGACAGGGAACACTGAAGCTTTCTTT	CASSLLGTGNTEAFF
NA	TRBV6-2/TRBV6-3	TRBJ2-1	11	NA	TGTGCCAGCAGTCCACTAAGGGAGCAGTTCTTC	CASSPLREQFF
NA	TRBV9	TRBJ2-1	14	TRBD2	TGTGCCAGCAGTGGACTAGCGGGAGTGCATGAGCAGTTCTTC	CASSGLAGVHEQFF
once	TRBV7-8	TRBJ1-1	15	NA	TGTGCCAGCAGCTTAGCCGCCCTATGGAACACTGAAGCTTTCTTT	CASSLAALWNTEAFF
NA	TRBV7-3	TRBJ2-1	17	TRBD2	TGTGCCAGCAGCTTCCCGTCGTCAAGCGGGGGGGCCCATGAGCAGTTCTTC	CASSFPSSSGGAHEQFF